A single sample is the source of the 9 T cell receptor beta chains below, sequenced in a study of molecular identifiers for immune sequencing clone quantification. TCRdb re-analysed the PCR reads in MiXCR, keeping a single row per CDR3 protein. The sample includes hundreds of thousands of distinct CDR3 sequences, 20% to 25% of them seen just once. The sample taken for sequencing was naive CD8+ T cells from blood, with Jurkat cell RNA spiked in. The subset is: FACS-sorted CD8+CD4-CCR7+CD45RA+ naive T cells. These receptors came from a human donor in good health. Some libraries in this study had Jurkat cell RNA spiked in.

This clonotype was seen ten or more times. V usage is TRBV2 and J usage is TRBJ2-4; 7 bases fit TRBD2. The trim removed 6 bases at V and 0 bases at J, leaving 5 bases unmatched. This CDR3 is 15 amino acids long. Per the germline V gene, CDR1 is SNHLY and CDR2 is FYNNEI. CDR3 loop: CASRIAGLAKNIQYF. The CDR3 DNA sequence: TGTGCCAGCAGAATAGCGGGCCTAGCCAAAAACATTCAGTACTTC.

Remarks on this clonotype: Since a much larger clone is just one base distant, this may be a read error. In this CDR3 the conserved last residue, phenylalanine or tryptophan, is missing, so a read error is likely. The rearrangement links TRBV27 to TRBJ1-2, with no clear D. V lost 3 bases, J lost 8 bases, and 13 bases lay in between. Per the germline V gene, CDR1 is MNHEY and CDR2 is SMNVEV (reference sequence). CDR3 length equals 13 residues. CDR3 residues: CASSLNGQWGYTS. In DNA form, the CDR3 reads TGTGCCAGCAGTTTGAACGGTCAATGGGGCTACACCTCC.

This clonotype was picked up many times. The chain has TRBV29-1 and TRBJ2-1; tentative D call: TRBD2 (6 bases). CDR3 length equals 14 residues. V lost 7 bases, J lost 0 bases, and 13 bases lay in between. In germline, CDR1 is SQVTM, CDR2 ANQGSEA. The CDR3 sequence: CSARDSSSYNEQFF. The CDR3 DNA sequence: TGCAGCGCCCGGGACTCGAGCTCCTACAATGAGCAGTTCTTC.

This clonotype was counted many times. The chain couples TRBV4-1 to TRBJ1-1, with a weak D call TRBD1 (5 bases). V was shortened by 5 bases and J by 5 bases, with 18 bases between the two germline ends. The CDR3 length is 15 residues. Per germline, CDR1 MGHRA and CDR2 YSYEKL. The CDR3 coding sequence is TGCGCCAGCAGCGGACCGGTTGGGGGTTGGACTGAAGCTTTCTTT. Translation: CASSGPVGGWTEAFF.

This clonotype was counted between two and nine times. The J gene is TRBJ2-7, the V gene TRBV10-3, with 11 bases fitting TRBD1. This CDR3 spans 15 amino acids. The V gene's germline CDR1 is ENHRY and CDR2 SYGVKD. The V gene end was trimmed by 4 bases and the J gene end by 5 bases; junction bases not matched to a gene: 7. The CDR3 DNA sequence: TGTGCCATCAGTGGGGGACAGGGGGTAGGAAACGAGCAGTACTTC. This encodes CAISGGQGVGNEQYF.

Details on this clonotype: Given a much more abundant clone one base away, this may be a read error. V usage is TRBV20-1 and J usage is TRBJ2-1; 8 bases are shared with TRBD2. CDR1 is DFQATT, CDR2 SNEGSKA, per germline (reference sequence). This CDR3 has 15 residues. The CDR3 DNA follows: TGCAGTGCTAGAGATTCTACTAGCGGTAACAATGAGCAGATCTTC. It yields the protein CSARDSTSGNNEQIF.

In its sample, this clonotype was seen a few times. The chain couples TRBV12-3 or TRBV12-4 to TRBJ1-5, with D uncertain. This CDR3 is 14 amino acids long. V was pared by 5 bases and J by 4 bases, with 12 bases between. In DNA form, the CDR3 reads TGTGCCAGCAGTCCACTGGGTTATAATCAGCCCCAGCATTTT. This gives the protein CASSPLGYNQPQHF.

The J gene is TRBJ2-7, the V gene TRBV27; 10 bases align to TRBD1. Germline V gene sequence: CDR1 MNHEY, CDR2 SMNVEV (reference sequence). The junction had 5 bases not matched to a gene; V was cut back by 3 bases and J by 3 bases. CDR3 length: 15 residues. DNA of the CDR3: TGTGCCAGCAGTTTGTCTGGACAGGGGGACTACGAGCAGTACTTC. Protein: CASSLSGQGDYEQYF.

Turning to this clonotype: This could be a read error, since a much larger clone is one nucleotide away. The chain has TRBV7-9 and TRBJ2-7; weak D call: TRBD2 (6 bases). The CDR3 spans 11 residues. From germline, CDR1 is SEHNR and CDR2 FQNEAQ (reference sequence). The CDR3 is CASTPGGEQHF. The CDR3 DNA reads TGTGCCAGCACCCCGGGCGGGGAGCAGCACTTC.